Included here is one T cell receptor (beta chain) sequence, with context. As yet, its antigen is unknown. Germline CDR1 is SGHDT and CDR2 is YYEEEE. This CDR3 contains 16 residues. The V and J ends lost 1 base and 0 bases respectively, with 13 bases between them. This sample's time point: after neoadjuvant nivolumab, at surgical resection. Patients were newly diagnosed with stage II-IVA oral cavity squamous cell carcinoma without prior systemic or radiation treatment. The data originate from a study of neoadjuvant anti-PD-1 for oral cavity cancer. Study information: Around day 43, patients without progression received a fourth nivolumab dose before surgery. General observations from the study: Only a few patients per response group were TCR-analyzed; validation needed. Greater tumor shrinkage accompanied bigger post-treatment sizes of preexisting clones.

The data were produced by immunoSEQ multiplex PCR, yet TCRdb's version contains in-frame clones alone and is incomplete. The table records approximately 15,000 clones, roughly two fifths of them present only once. The chain couples TRBV5-6 to TRBJ1-1; D possibly corresponds to TRBD1 (5 bases). Sequences were derived from tumor tissue, sampled after nivolumab (anti-PD-1) treatment. The TCR originated in a person between 35 and 79 years old with oral cavity squamous cell carcinoma. This CDR3 reads CASSLTGLLMNTEAFF. The CDR3 coding sequence is TGTGCCAGCAGCTTGACGGGACTACTCATGAACACTGAAGCTTTCTTT.